The 30 T cell receptor beta chains listed next were all sequenced from one sample in a study of PD-1 blockade in mismatch repair-deficient tumors. Data came from immunoSEQ multiplex PCR; TCRdb stores just in-frame clones and leaves some out. The sample holds nearly 25,000 clones; approximately 86% are singletons and the top ten take 20%. This material consisted of peripheral blood, taken 12 weeks after starting pembrolizumab. These receptors all stem from an adult with mismatch repair-deficient cancer.

The V call is TRBV10-3, the J call TRBJ1-5; D is uncertain. Germline V gene data show CDR1 as ENHRY and CDR2 as SYGVKD. The germline V and J ends were trimmed by 2 bases and 3 bases, with 11 bases remaining between them. This CDR3 is built from 15 residues. The CDR3 here is CAISEVLDDNQPQHF. The CDR3 bases are TGTGCCATCAGTGAGGTCCTGGATGACAATCAGCCCCAGCATTTT.

The CDR3 here is CASSPTAGTDYEQYF. CDR3 nucleotide sequence: TGTGCCAGCAGCCCAACCGCCGGGACAGACTACGAGCAGTACTTC. This chain links TRBV7-9 with TRBJ2-7; 7 bases map to TRBD1. Trimming removed 5 bases from V and 3 bases from J; junction bases left unmatched: 10. CDR1 SEHNR and CDR2 FQNEAQ come from the germline V gene (reference sequence). The CDR3 is 15 amino acids.

The chain carries TRBV27 and TRBJ1-1; 7 bases align to TRBD1. The ends lost 7 bases at V and 4 bases at J; junction bases unmatched: 12. The germline V gene encodes CDR1 MNHEY and CDR2 SMNVEV (reference sequence). The CDR3 sequence is 15 residues long. CDR3 DNA sequence: TGTGCCAGCACTCCAACAGGGGCCTATGGCACTGAAGCTTTCTTT. Translated: CASTPTGAYGTEAFF.

In its sample, this clone was seen a few times. This chain links TRBV15 with TRBJ1-5; D is unclear. Germline V gene lookup returns CDR1 LNHNV and CDR2 YYDKDF (reference sequence). V was clipped by 1 base and J by 3 bases, with 4 bases between them. The CDR3 extends over 13 amino acids. CDR3 nucleotides: TGTGCCACCAGCAGAGGGATCAATCAGCCCCAGCATTTT. It specifies CATSRGINQPQHF.

This clone has only one observation. The chain carries TRBV5-8 and TRBJ2-1; 11 positions match TRBD1. Per the germline V gene, CDR1 is SGHTS and CDR2 is YDEGEE. The CDR3 sequence is 18 residues long. With V trimmed by 3 bases and J by 0 bases, 8 bases remained unmatched. The CDR3 sequence is CASSYRDRGFSSYNEQFF. CDR3 in DNA: TGTGCCAGCAGCTACCGGGACAGGGGGTTTAGCTCCTACAATGAGCAGTTCTTC.

The chain is built from TRBV2 and TRBJ2-1; 9 nucleotides align to TRBD2. Germline assignment: CDR1 SNHLY and CDR2 FYNNEI. The CDR3 spans 15 residues. With 4 bases clipped from V and 5 bases from J, the junction kept 6 bases outside the gene matches. The CDR3 protein is CASSASAGGNNEQFF. For the CDR3, the DNA is TGTGCCAGCAGTGCCTCGGCGGGAGGGAACAATGAGCAGTTCTTC.

The V gene is TRBV5-5, the J gene TRBJ1-3; 8 bases map to TRBD1. V shed 3 bases, J shed 2 bases, and the junction held 1 base outside the gene matches. The CDR3 is made up of 14 amino acids. CDR1 and CDR2 (germline): SGHKS, YYEKEE (reference sequence). In DNA form, the CDR3 reads TGTGCCAGCAGCTGGGGACAGGCTGGAAACACCATATATTTT. It codes for CASSWGQAGNTIYF.

This chain links TRBV6-5 with TRBJ2-7; D tentatively fits TRBD1 or TRBD2 (6 bases each). The CDR3 loop spans 15 amino acids. The V end lost 6 bases, the J end lost 6 bases, and 21 bases lay between the germline ends. From germline, CDR1 is MNHEY and CDR2 SVGAGI. Here the CDR3 reads CASSPRGAGRFEQYF. In DNA form, the CDR3 reads TGTGCCAGCAGCCCAAGGGGGGCCGGGAGATTCGAGCAGTACTTC.

The chain combines TRBV6-1 with TRBJ2-5, with D possibly TRBD2 on 7 matching bases. V shed 6 bases and J shed 5 bases, with 16 bases lying between them. The germline V gene has CDR1 MNHNS and CDR2 SASEGT. CDR3 length: 14 residues. The CDR3 DNA follows: TGTGCCAGCAGGGATCCGGGGGGCATTGAGACCCAGTACTTC. Amino acids: CASRDPGGIETQYF.

The CDR3 DNA reads as TGTGCCTGGAGTGACAGGGGAAGGACTAATGAAAAACTGTTTTTT. Residues: CAWSDRGRTNEKLFF. The chain links TRBV30 to TRBJ1-4; 7 bases align to TRBD1. Germline V gene data show CDR1 as GTSNPN and CDR2 as SVGIG (reference sequence). Unmatched junction bases numbered 4, after V lost 1 base and J lost 2 bases. The length of the CDR3 is 15 residues.

In this sample, this clone turned up once. The J gene is TRBJ2-2, the V gene TRBV9, with D perhaps TRBD1 (5 bases). Germline V gene data show CDR1 as SGDLS and CDR2 as YYNGEE. The CDR3 spans 13 residues. V was cut by 3 bases and J by 7 bases, with 10 bases left in between. The CDR3 DNA is TGTGCCAGCAGCGCCAGGGTTAACGGGGAGCTGTTTTTT. Residues: CASSARVNGELFF.

The rearrangement joins TRBV5-1 to TRBJ2-1; TRBD2 agrees at 12 bases. With 6 bases clipped from V and 5 bases from J, the junction kept 3 bases outside the gene matches. Germline V gene lookup returns CDR1 SGHRS and CDR2 YFSETQ. This CDR3 is built from 14 residues. The CDR3 spells CASNRLAGDNEQFF. In nucleotides, the CDR3 is TGCGCCAGCAACCGACTAGCGGGAGACAATGAGCAGTTCTTC.

V and J are TRBV4-2 and TRBJ2-2; maybe TRBD1 (5 bases). The CDR3 totals 17 residues. The ends were cut back, 0 bases at V and 2 bases at J, with 13 bases in the middle. Germline CDR1 reads LGHNA; CDR2 reads YNFKEQ. CDR3: CASSQDGDSINTGELFF. CDR3 nucleotide sequence: TGTGCCAGCAGCCAAGATGGAGACAGCATCAACACCGGGGAGCTGTTTTTT.

This clone was observed once. The chain uses TRBV6-1 and TRBJ2-1; TRBD2 is a possible D gene (6 bases). Per germline, CDR1 MNHNS and CDR2 SASEGT. The CDR3 sequence is 15 residues long. V shed 9 bases and J shed 0 bases, with 15 bases lying between them. This CDR3 reads CASGLAPSSYNEQFF. DNA of the CDR3: TGTGCCAGTGGGCTAGCGCCTAGCTCCTACAATGAGCAGTTCTTC.

The chain employs TRBV18 and TRBJ1-5; the D gene is possibly TRBD1 (5 bases). Germline assignment: CDR1 KGHSH and CDR2 LQKENI. V lost 2 bases and J lost 0, with 17 bases in between. The CDR3 covers 18 residues. CDR3 amino acids: CASSPERRQWNSNQPQHF. The CDR3 nucleotides are TGTGCCAGCTCACCAGAAAGGCGACAGTGGAATAGCAATCAGCCCCAGCATTTT.

This chain connects TRBV21-1 to TRBJ2-7; the D call of TRBD1 is as the table states it, not checked on the DNA. TRBV21-1 has pseudogene status. CDR3 length: 12 residues. The CDR3 sequence is CASSKGSYEQYF. The CDR3 nucleotides read TGTGCCAGCAGCAAGGGCAGCTACGAGCAGTACTTC.

This chain links TRBV7-9 with TRBJ2-3; a possible D gene is TRBD1 (5 bases). The CDR3 is 15 amino acids. The germline CDR1 and CDR2 sequences are SEHNR and FQNEAQ (reference sequence). V lost 5 bases to trimming and J lost 4 bases, with 16 bases between them. The CDR3 nucleotides are TGTGCCAGCAGCCGTCGACAGAGGCTCTCAGATACGCAGTATTTT. It translates to CASSRRQRLSDTQYF.

CDR3 nucleotides: TGTGCCAGCAGCTCATCTAGCGGGAGTAAATACGAGCAGTACTTC. Protein sequence: CASSSSSGSKYEQYF. The rearrangement uses TRBV11-3 and TRBJ2-7, with 10 positions matching TRBD2. The germline CDR1 and CDR2 sequences are SGHNT and YENEEA. The CDR3 extends over 15 amino acids. V lost 4 bases, J lost 4 bases, and 7 bases stayed unmatched.

The V call is TRBV11-2, the J call TRBJ2-7; TRBD2 aligns across 12 bases. The V gene's germline CDR1 is SGHAT and CDR2 FQNNGV. J was trimmed by 3 bases and V by 5 bases; bases with no gene match: 8. CDR3 length: 16 residues. The CDR3, as DNA: TGTGCCAGCAGCCAGGGACTAGCGGGTTCATACTACGAGCAGTACTTC. Amino acids: CASSQGLAGSYYEQYF.

The rearrangement joins TRBV4-2 to TRBJ2-7, with TRBD2 matching over 10 bases. Germline CDR1 and CDR2: LGHNA and YNFKEQ. With 0 bases clipped from V and 6 bases from J, the junction kept 14 bases outside the gene matches. This CDR3 spans 18 amino acids. DNA for the CDR3: TGTGCCAGCAGCCAAGATTTACAGCGGGAGGGCCATCCCTCCGAGCAGTACTTC. Translating it yields CASSQDLQREGHPSEQYF.

This clone was recorded a few times. This chain uses TRBV6-4 with TRBJ2-7; D is ambiguous. The CDR3 contains 14 residues. Trimming left V 2 bases short and J 0 bases short, with 8 bases between. Germline CDR1 and CDR2: MRHNA and SNTAGT. This CDR3 reads CASSDRDGSYEQYF. In DNA, the CDR3 is TGTGCCAGCAGTGACAGGGATGGCTCCTACGAGCAGTACTTC.

The CDR3 reads CASSGGRGAHNEQFF. In nucleotides, the CDR3 is TGTGCCAGCAGCGGTGGGAGGGGGGCCCACAATGAGCAGTTCTTC. The chain recombines TRBV13 with TRBJ2-1, with D possibly being TRBD2 (7 bases). Germline-derived CDR1 and CDR2 are PRHDT and FYEKMQ (reference sequence). Trimming left V 5 bases short and J 5 bases short, with 16 bases between. The CDR3 has 15 amino acids.

The V and J genes are TRBV27 and TRBJ2-1; possible D gene TRBD2, 6 bases. CDR3 length: 19 residues. CDR1 and CDR2 (germline): MNHEY, SMNVEV (reference sequence). V was shortened by 6 bases and J by 7 bases, with 31 bases between the two germline ends. The CDR3 nucleotides read TGTGCCAGCAGACAGAAGCAGGGACTCATACAATTGGTGCGTAATGAGCAGTTCTTC. Its translation is CASRQKQGLIQLVRNEQFF.

This chain connects TRBV5-4 to TRBJ2-5, with 9 bases lining up with TRBD1. Looked up from germline, CDR1 is SGHNT and CDR2 is YYREEE (reference sequence). With 10 bases clipped from V and 4 bases from J, the junction kept 8 bases outside the gene matches. The CDR3 length is 13 residues. CDR3 DNA: TGTGCCTTCCACAGGGGGCGCGGAGAGACCCAGTACTTC. It encodes CAFHRGRGETQYF.

The chain joins TRBV25-1 to TRBJ2-1; D remains ambiguous. The CDR3 is 13 amino acids. The V gene lost 8 bases and the J gene lost 7 bases, with 15 bases spanning the gap. Germline loops: CDR1 MGHDK, CDR2 SYGVNS. The CDR3, as DNA: TGTGCCAGCCAGTCTACAGTGGGGAATGAGCAGTTCTTC. Translating gives CASQSTVGNEQFF. The whole variable domain, remainder taken from reference TRBV25-1 and TRBJ2-1, is EADIYQTPRYLVIGTGKKITLECSQTMGHDKMYWYQQDPGMELHLIHYSYGVNSTEKGDLSSESTVSRIRTEHFPLTLESARPSHTSQYLCASQSTVGNEQFFGPGTRLTVL.

This chain links TRBV4-1 with TRBJ2-1; D is perhaps TRBD1 (6 bases). V was trimmed by 1 base and J by 9 bases, leaving 16 bases between them. The length of the CDR3 is 15 residues. From germline, CDR1 is MGHRA and CDR2 YSYEKL. CDR3 bases: TGCGCCAGCAGCCAAGCCCTGGACAGTGTGGTTGAGCAGTTCTTC. Protein sequence: CASSQALDSVVEQFF.

This clone was seen only a few times. The V gene is TRBV14, the J gene TRBJ2-1, with D unresolved. Germline CDR1 is SGHDN and CDR2 is FVKESK. This CDR3 contains 16 residues. Trimming cost V 0 bases and J 13 bases, with 22 bases left between them. The CDR3 sequence is CASSQDFGRSEPEQFF. CDR3 bases: TGTGCCAGCAGCCAAGATTTCGGACGGTCCGAACCCGAACAGTTCTTC.

The chain recombines TRBV11-2 with TRBJ2-1; 16 bases line up with TRBD2. The germline CDR1 and CDR2 sequences are SGHAT and FQNNGV. With 3 bases clipped from V and 7 bases from J, the junction kept 9 bases outside the gene matches. The CDR3 runs 18 residues. The CDR3 sequence is CASSFIGTSGRAYNEQFF. In DNA, the CDR3 is TGTGCCAGCAGCTTTATAGGGACTAGCGGGAGGGCGTATAATGAGCAGTTCTTC.

V is TRBV11-3 and J is TRBJ2-7, with D maybe TRBD2 (6 bases). The CDR3 runs to 14 residues. Trimming left V 1 base short and J 5 bases short, with 12 bases between. CDR1 and CDR2 from the germline V gene are SGHNT and YENEEA. The CDR3 DNA reads TGTGCCAGCAGCTTAGGGGACTCCCGAAACGAGCAGTACTTC. Translation gives CASSLGDSRNEQYF.

This clone was detected a few times. The gene calls are TRBV19 and TRBJ2-6; D call uncertain. Per germline, CDR1 LNHDA and CDR2 SQIVND (reference sequence). The CDR3 runs 18 residues. The V end lost 4 bases, the J end lost 0 bases, and 16 bases lay between the germline ends. In nucleotides, the CDR3 is TGTGCCAGTAGTACAGGACGGCCTGTCACCTCTGGGGCCAACGTCCTGACTTTC. Its translation: CASSTGRPVTSGANVLTF. Using reference TRBV19 and TRBJ2-6 for the parts outside the CDR3, the full variable domain is DGGITQSPKYLFRKEGQNVTLSCEQNLNHDAMYWYRQDPGQGLRLIYYSQIVNDFQKGDIAEGYSVSREKKESFPLTVTSAQKNPTAFYLCASSTGRPVTSGANVLTFGAGSRLTVL.